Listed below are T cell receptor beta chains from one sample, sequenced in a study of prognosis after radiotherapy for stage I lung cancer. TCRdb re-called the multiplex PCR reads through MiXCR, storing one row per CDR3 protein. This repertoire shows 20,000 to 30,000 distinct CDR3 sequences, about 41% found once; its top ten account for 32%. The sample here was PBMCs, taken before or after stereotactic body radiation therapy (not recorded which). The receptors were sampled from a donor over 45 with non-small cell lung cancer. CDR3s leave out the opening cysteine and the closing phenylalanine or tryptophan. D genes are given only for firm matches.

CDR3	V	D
ATLGQGKKEQY	TRBV2	TRBD1
ASSPPGTLVYEQY	TRBV18	-
ASSPLGLAGGPNTGELF	TRBV6-1	TRBD2
ASSSGLAGGGTQY	TRBV7-7	TRBD2
ASRPESWNTEAF	TRBV7-8	-
ATSRDRGYSYEQY	TRBV15	TRBD1
ASSKNTQGALNQPQH	TRBV6-1	TRBD1
ASSPDPGLSRDTQY	TRBV11-2	-
ASSRGTGKGQPQH	TRBV7-9	TRBD1
ARSRDRGLGYT	TRBV18	TRBD1
ASHGTSEGETQY	TRBV6-2/TRBV6-3	TRBD2
ASRRGRAGDNEQF	TRBV6-1	TRBD1
ASSMRSGEDGELF	TRBV12-3/TRBV12-4	TRBD2
ASSYSGLSPKRTYEQY	TRBV6-5	TRBD2
ASSLVQGSKAF	TRBV11-2	-
ASSDLDGSYEQY	TRBV11-3	-
ASSYSTERVTLTDTQY	TRBV6-2/TRBV6-3	-
ASSRDRGEQY	TRBV18	TRBD1
ASSLVMIGSETQY	TRBV12-3/TRBV12-4	-
ASSTQGDEQF	TRBV5-4	TRBD1
ASSSETAYEQY	TRBV12-3/TRBV12-4	-
ASSTGLAGELF	TRBV12-3/TRBV12-4	-
AWSAETSGELF	TRBV30	-
ASSLGMWGAQEQY	TRBV12-3/TRBV12-4	-
SAPPRDSANYGYT	TRBV20-1	TRBD1
ASRWGTGNDEQY	TRBV5-4	TRBD1
SAREAAQETQY	TRBV20-1	-
ASSVESSGNNEQF	TRBV9	TRBD2
ASSSGANVLT	TRBV5-5	-
ASRVEEGVNEQF	TRBV6-4	-
ASSTTGAEVYYGYT	TRBV5-1	TRBD1
ASSPTGAGGELF	TRBV6-1	-
SAIDWRDTQY	TRBV20-1	-
ASSPTLGQEKIDTQY	TRBV18	TRBD1
ATKDGNYGYN	TRBV28	-
ASRTLGGPATEDTQY	TRBV28	-
ASSGETVNTEAF	TRBV5-1	-
ASSTGRQPQH	TRBV6-1	-
SGYGGGETQY	TRBV20-1	-
ASSLTSGSTGELF	TRBV18	TRBD2
ASSPAGGSDTQY	TRBV18	TRBD2
ASRIQETGELF	TRBV12-3/TRBV12-4	-
ASRFGGASTEAF	TRBV12-3/TRBV12-4	-
ASSLNRGSNEKLF	TRBV3-1	TRBD1
ASSFEGDLYGYT	TRBV5-1	-
AWIGGVNEKLF	TRBV11-3	-
ASSGGDRGASANTIY	TRBV6-2/TRBV6-3	TRBD1
ASSSMAGLALSSTDTQY	TRBV28	TRBD2
ASSSGAFYNEQF	TRBV6-5	-
ASSIHQQGGNTIY	TRBV6-2/TRBV6-3	TRBD1
ATSRGDRVSYEQY	TRBV15	TRBD1
ASSLGTGSEAF	TRBV4-3	TRBD1
ASSHGGGIETQY	TRBV7-2	-
ASSLEGTGIGEQY	TRBV5-5	TRBD1